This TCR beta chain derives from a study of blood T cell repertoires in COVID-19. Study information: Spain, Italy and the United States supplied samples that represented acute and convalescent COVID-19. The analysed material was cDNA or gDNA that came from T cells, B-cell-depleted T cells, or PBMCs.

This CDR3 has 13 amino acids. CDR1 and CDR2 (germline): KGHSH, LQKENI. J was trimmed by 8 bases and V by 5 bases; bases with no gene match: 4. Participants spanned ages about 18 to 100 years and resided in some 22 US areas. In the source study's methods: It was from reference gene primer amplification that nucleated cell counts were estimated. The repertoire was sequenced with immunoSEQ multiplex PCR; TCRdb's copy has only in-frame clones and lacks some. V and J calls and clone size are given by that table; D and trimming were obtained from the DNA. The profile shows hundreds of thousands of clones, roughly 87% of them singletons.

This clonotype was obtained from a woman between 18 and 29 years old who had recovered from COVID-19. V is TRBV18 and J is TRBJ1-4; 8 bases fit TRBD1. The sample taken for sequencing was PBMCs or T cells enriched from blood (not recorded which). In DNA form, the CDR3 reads TGTGCCAGCTCATCCGGGGACAGGGAAAAACTGTTTTTT. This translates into CASSSGDREKLFF.